A single sample is the source of the 20 T cell receptor beta chains below, sequenced in a study of T cells in Graves' hyperthyroidism and ophthalmopathy. Authors of the study amplified TCR beta CDR3 regions from RNA transcripts. First-round RT-PCR of the TCR CDR3 relied on the HTBI primer set. TCRdb processed the multiplex PCR reads anew with MiXCR; each CDR3 protein has one entry. Of about 690,000 distinct CDR3 sequences listed, around a sixth are singletons. Input material: blood. These TCRs come from a man aged 45-65 years with Graves' hyperthyroidism.

The J gene is TRBJ1-1, the V gene TRBV5-5, with 10 bases matching TRBD1. Germline V gene lookup returns CDR1 SGHKS and CDR2 YYEKEE (reference sequence). V trimming: 0 bases; J trimming: 13 bases; junction bases outside the gene matches: 9. The CDR3 is 14 residues long. The CDR3 DNA follows: TGTGCCAGCAGCTTGGGAGGGACAGGGGAAATGGGTTTCTTT. Translating it yields CASSLGGTGEMGFF.

This clonotype was detected ten times or more. The chain links TRBV12-3 or TRBV12-4 to TRBJ1-5, with D possibly matching TRBD1 (5 bases). CDR3 length: 12 residues. V was trimmed by 7 bases and J by 5 bases, leaving 9 bases between them. The CDR3 reads CASTWGDQPQHF. CDR3 DNA sequence: TGTGCCAGCACTTGGGGGGATCAGCCCCAGCATTTT.

The genes are TRBV5-1 and TRBJ1-5; perhaps TRBD1 as D (5 bases). The CDR3 spans 13 residues. Per the germline V gene, CDR1 is SGHRS and CDR2 is YFSETQ. Trimming took 3 bases from V and 7 from J, leaving 11 bases between them. CDR3 DNA: TGCGCCAGCAGCTCGGGACGCGGACAGCCCCAGCATTTT. Translation gives CASSSGRGQPQHF. Using reference TRBV5-1 and TRBJ1-5 for the parts outside the CDR3, the full variable domain is KAGVTQTPRYLIKTRGQQVTLSCSPISGHRSVSWYQQTPGQGLQFLFEYFSETQRNKGNFPGRFSGRQFSNSRSEMNVSTLELGDSALYLCASSSGRGQPQHFGDGTRLSIL.

This clonotype has a count of ten or more. The chain combines TRBV18 with TRBJ2-1, with no clear D. Germline V gives CDR1 KGHSH, CDR2 LQKENI. The CDR3 is 16 residues long. Trimming removed 1 base at V and 2 bases at J, with 12 bases between. The CDR3: CASSPQDGGAYNEQFF. CDR3 coding DNA: TGTGCCAGCTCACCACAGGACGGTGGAGCCTACAATGAGCAGTTCTTC.

This clonotype was observed many times. This chain joins TRBV30 and TRBJ1-1; D unclear. The CDR3 totals 11 residues. Deletions cut 2 bases from V and 8 bases from J, with 9 bases between. Germline V gene data show CDR1 as GTSNPN and CDR2 as SVGIG (reference sequence). The CDR3: CAWSLTAEAFF. DNA for the CDR3: TGTGCCTGGAGTTTGACCGCCGAAGCTTTCTTT.

Notes on this clonotype: This clone may be a read error of a much larger clone one base away. This chain uses TRBV28 with TRBJ2-5; D unresolved. Trimming cost V 2 bases and J 1 base, with 5 bases left between them. The CDR3 spans 13 residues. CDR1 and CDR2 from the germline V gene are MDHEN and SYDVKM. The CDR3 DNA follows: TGTGCCAGCAGTTTAACAGTCCAAGAGACCCAGTACTTC. Residues: CASSLTVQETQYF.

In this sample, this clonotype turned up many times. The V call is TRBV7-9, the J call TRBJ2-7, with D tentatively TRBD2 (6 bases). Germline CDR1 and CDR2: SEHNR and FQNEAQ (reference sequence). The V end lost 8 bases, the J end lost 0 bases, and 8 bases lay between the germline ends. The CDR3 length is 12 residues. The CDR3 region is CASGRGSYEQYF. The CDR3 nucleotides are TGTGCCAGCGGGCGGGGCTCCTACGAGCAGTACTTC.

The chain recombines TRBV4-3 with TRBJ2-7, with 12 bases aligning to TRBD1. This CDR3 spans 15 amino acids. Germline V gives CDR1 LGHNA, CDR2 YSLEER. V lost 1 base, J lost 7 bases, and 5 bases stayed unmatched. CDR3 DNA: TGCGCCAGCAGCCAAGCCGGGACAGGGGGCGAGGAGCAGTACTTC. Translation: CASSQAGTGGEEQYF.

Turning to this clonotype: This clone may be a read error of a much larger clone one base away. The chain recombines TRBV18 with TRBJ1-1; possible D gene TRBD1, 6 bases. The CDR3 sequence is 15 residues long. CDR1 KGHSH and CDR2 LQKENI come from the germline V gene. CDR3 sequence reads: CVSSMSRGAGTEAFF. CDR3 in DNA: TGTGTCAGCTCCATGAGCCGGGGGGCTGGAACTGAAGCTTTCTTT.

The rearrangement joins TRBV6-4 to TRBJ2-1; 9 bases are a match to TRBD2. Germline V gene lookup returns CDR1 MRHNA and CDR2 SNTAGT. V shed 3 bases and J 6 bases; nucleotides not matched to a gene: 6. This CDR3 has 15 amino acids. The CDR3 sequence is CASSEVAGGLNEQFF. CDR3 nucleotide sequence: TGTGCCAGCAGTGAAGTTGCGGGAGGGCTCAATGAGCAGTTCTTC.

This clonotype was seen a few times. The chain employs TRBV7-8 and TRBJ2-1; tentatively, D is TRBD2 (7 bases). V was cut by 6 bases and J by 3 bases, with 12 bases left in between. Germline V CDR1 and CDR2: SGHVS, FQNEAQ. This CDR3 has 14 residues. CDR3 region: CASRAGAYYNEQFF. The CDR3 DNA reads as TGTGCCAGCAGGGCGGGGGCATACTACAATGAGCAGTTCTTC.

The chain couples TRBV19 to TRBJ2-2; possible D gene TRBD2, 7 bases. The CDR3 runs 16 residues. Trimming removed 4 bases at V and 4 bases at J, with 16 bases between. Germline CDR1 and CDR2: LNHDA and SQIVND (reference sequence). CDR3 nucleotides: TGTGCCAGTAGTAAGGGGGGGAAGGGAGGCACCGGGGAGCTGTTTTTT. Its translation: CASSKGGKGGTGELFF.

The chain recombines TRBV29-1 with TRBJ1-1; a weak D match, TRBD1 (5 bases). CDR1 is SQVTM, CDR2 ANQGSEA, per germline. V was pared by 0 bases and J by 0 bases, with 11 bases between. The CDR3 sequence is 15 residues long. The CDR3 nucleotides read TGCAGCGTTGAAGAAGAGGCAGGGATGAACACTGAAGCTTTCTTT. As protein: CSVEEEAGMNTEAFF.

Comment on this clonotype: It may be a read error: a sequence one base away is much more abundant. The chain joins TRBV10-3 to TRBJ1-2; D unresolved. With 8 bases removed from V and 7 bases from J, the gap between germline ends came to 17 bases. The germline CDR1 and CDR2 sequences are ENHRY and SYGVKD. The CDR3 has 13 amino acids. DNA for the CDR3: TGTGCCATCGGAGTAGGGTTTTTAGGTGGCTACACCTTC. Translation gives CAIGVGFLGGYTF.

This clonotype was seen repeatedly, ten times or more. The chain uses TRBV11-2 and TRBJ2-5; maybe TRBD2 (5 bases). The CDR3 has 16 amino acids. In germline, CDR1 is SGHAT, CDR2 FQNNGV. V was shortened by 0 bases and J by 2 bases, with 13 bases between the two germline ends. Here the CDR3 reads CASSLDPHGDQETQYF. Here the CDR3 DNA reads TGTGCCAGCAGCTTAGACCCACACGGGGATCAAGAGACCCAGTACTTC. The whole variable domain, filled in from reference TRBV11-2 and TRBJ2-5, reads EAGVAQSPRYKIIEKRQSVAFWCNPISGHATLYWYQQILGQGPKLLIQFQNNGVVDDSQLPKDRFSAERLKGVDSTLKIQPAKLEDSAVYLCASSLDPHGDQETQYFGPGTRLLVL.

This clonotype was seen many times. J is TRBJ2-2 and V is TRBV2; D tentatively fits TRBD1 or TRBD2 (6 bases each). Germline CDR1 SNHLY, CDR2 FYNNEI. The V and J ends lost 1 base and 9 bases respectively, with 12 bases between them. The CDR3 consists of 14 residues. CDR3 nucleotide sequence: TGTGCCAGCAGTGAAGGGGGGGCCGCCCGGGAGCTGTTTTTT. Its translation: CASSEGGAARELFF.

This clonotype was observed many times. The CDR3, as DNA: TGCGCCAGCAGTGCAGAGCGCTTCACAGATACGCAGTATTTT. This translates into CASSAERFTDTQYF. The V call is TRBV10-2, the J call TRBJ2-3; D gene ambiguous. V was trimmed by 4 bases and J by 2 bases, leaving 10 bases between them. The CDR3 runs to 14 residues. Per germline, CDR1 WSHSY and CDR2 SAAADI.

A word on this clonotype: A read error is possible here, since a much larger clone lies one base away. The genes are TRBV28 and TRBJ1-3, with D possibly being TRBD1 (6 bases). V was pared by 7 bases and J by 7 bases, with 17 bases between. The CDR3 is made up of 14 amino acids. Germline V gene lookup returns CDR1 MDHEN and CDR2 SYDVKM. CDR3 bases: TGTGCCAGCATTGGTGGGACATACGGCAACACCATATATTTT. Residues: CASIGGTYGNTIYF.

The table lists this clonotype with a few counts. The chain recombines TRBV28 with TRBJ1-1; 7 bases line up with TRBD1. This CDR3 is 14 amino acids long. The J segment lost 4 bases and the V segment lost 7 bases, leaving 9 bases of the junction unmatched. Germline CDR1 and CDR2: MDHEN and SYDVKM. CDR3 DNA: TGTGCCAGCATCTTCGCAGGGGGGCCCACTGAAGCTTTCTTT. This sequence encodes CASIFAGGPTEAFF. Looking up the rest from reference TRBV28 and TRBJ1-1 gives the full variable domain: DVKVTQSSRYLVKRTGEKVFLECVQDMDHENMFWYRQDPGLGLRLIYFSYDVKMKEKGDIPEGYSVSREKKERFSLILESASTNQTSMYLCASIFAGGPTEAFFGQGTRLTVV.

V gene TRBV3-1 combines with J gene TRBJ2-1; the match to TRBD2 covers 7 bases. Trimming cost V 3 bases and J 6 bases; bases outside gene matches: 2. Germline V gene sequence: CDR1 LGHDT, CDR2 YNNKEL (reference sequence). CDR3 size: 13 residues. The CDR3 loop reads CASSQGLPNEQFF. The CDR3 DNA reads as TGTGCCAGCAGCCAGGGACTACCCAATGAGCAGTTCTTC.